This is a list of T cell receptor beta chains from one sample in a study of T cells in tuberculosis. Profiling relied on immunoSEQ multiplex PCR, and the TCRdb table lists in-frame clones only, not all of them. The table shows 25,000 to 35,000 clones, with roughly 94% occurring only once. The source material was PBMCs. These receptors all come from a donor aged 10-29 years with latent tuberculosis or without tuberculosis infection. CDR3s include the opening cysteine and the closing phenylalanine or tryptophan. The D gene is left open where the match is weak. A row's size may be missing; if present it is once, few, many or a size class.

.,TRBJ2-2,TRBD2,TRBV6-1,TGTGCCAGCACCCGGCGGGGGGCCGGGGAGCTGTTTTTT,CASTRRGAGELFF
once,TRBJ2-7,TRBD2,TRBV7-8,TGTGCCAGCAGCCAAGCACTAGCGGGAGCGTACGAGCAGTACTTC,CASSQALAGAYEQYF
.,TRBJ2-2,TRBD1,TRBV29-1,TGCAGCGTGCAGGGGGCCGGGGAGCTGTTTTTT,CSVQGAGELFF
.,TRBJ2-3,.,TRBV7-3,TGTGCCAGCAGCTCAGACTTCACAGATACGCAGTATTTT,CASSSDFTDTQYF
.,TRBJ2-3,TRBD2,TRBV6-1,TGTGCCAGCAGTGTTTCGGTAGCGGGACTGATCAGAGCCCGCACAGATACGCAGTATTTT,CASSVSVAGLIRARTDTQYF
.,TRBJ2-5,TRBD2,TRBV5-1,TGCGCCAGCAGCTCCCGACTAGCGGGACAAGAGACCCAGTACTTC,CASSSRLAGQETQYF
.,TRBJ1-1,.,TRBV11-2,TGTGCCAGCAGCTTACCAGGGCTGAACACTGAAGCTTTCTTT,CASSLPGLNTEAFF
.,TRBJ2-1,TRBD2,TRBV27,TGTGCCAGCAGGATTATTTCGGGACTAGCGTTTCAAAATGAGCAGTTCTTC,CASRIISGLAFQNEQFF
.,TRBJ2-1,TRBD2,TRBV2,TGTGCCAGCAGTCCCGGACTAGCGGGAAGTGGTGAGCAGTTCTTC,CASSPGLAGSGEQFF
.,TRBJ2-7,.,TRBV12-5,TGTGCTAGTGGCCAGGACATCTACGAGCAGTACTTC,CASGQDIYEQYF
.,TRBJ1-2,TRBD1,TRBV18,TGTGCCAGCTCACCCCTTGGAGAGGGGGCGTCGGAAGGCTACACCTTC,CASSPLGEGASEGYTF
.,TRBJ1-2,.,TRBV19,TGTGCCAGTAGTACAGACAAACGGGGGGGAACTAACTATGGCTACACCTTC,CASSTDKRGGTNYGYTF
.,TRBJ1-1,.,TRBV4-1,TGCGCCAGCAGCCAGATCCGTTGGGACTTCCTTTCCCGAGCTTTCTTT,CASSQIRWDFLSRAFF
few,TRBJ1-1,.,TRBV9,TGTGCCAGCAGCGTAGCTGGGCAGGGGAAGGGCACTGAAGCTTTCTTT,CASSVAGQGKGTEAFF
.,TRBJ2-2,TRBD1,TRBV28,TGTGCCAGCAGCCCCTCGGCAGGGGGCTACCGGTTTGAGCTGTTTTTT,CASSPSAGGYRFELFF
.,TRBJ2-1,TRBD1,TRBV28,TGTGCCAGCAGTTTAAGTCGACAGGGGTGGAGCAATGAGCAGTTCTTC,CASSLSRQGWSNEQFF
.,TRBJ2-7,TRBD1,TRBV13,TGTGCCAGCAGCTACAGGGGGCTATTACGCTACGAGCAGTACTTC,CASSYRGLLRYEQYF
.,TRBJ2-7,TRBD1,TRBV10-3,TGTGCTTCGGCCGGGGACAGGGAAGAAACAGAGCAGTACTTC,CASAGDREETEQYF
few,TRBJ2-3,.,TRBV21-1,TGTGCCAGCAGCGGCCGGGACAGGGAGGTAGCAGATACGCAGTATTTT,CASSGRDREVADTQYF
.,TRBJ2-7,TRBD2,TRBV25-1,TGTGCCAGCAGTGAATCCCTTGGGGGAGGGTTCGACGAGCAGTACTTC,CASSESLGGGFDEQYF
once,TRBJ2-7,TRBD1,TRBV27,TGTGCCAGCTCGACGGACAGGAACGTTTACGAGCAGTACTTC,CASSTDRNVYEQYF
.,TRBJ2-4,.,TRBV14,TGTGCCAGCAGGCTCCGGGGAACGGACATTCAGTACTTC,CASRLRGTDIQYF
.,TRBJ1-5,TRBD1,TRBV5-6,TGTGCCAGCAGTTCGGGACAGACTTATAGCAATCAGCCCCAGCATTTT,CASSSGQTYSNQPQHF
.,TRBJ2-7,.,TRBV9,TGTGCCAGCAGCGAGACCCCGGGGAGGACCTACGAGCAGTACTTC,CASSETPGRTYEQYF
.,TRBJ2-4,TRBD1,TRBV9,TGTGCCAGCAGCGGAAGACAGGGGGCAGCCAAAAACATTCAGTACTTC,CASSGRQGAAKNIQYF
.,TRBJ1-4,.,TRBV5-1,TGCGCCAGCAGCTTAGGAGGTGATGAAAAACTGTTTTTT,CASSLGGDEKLFF
few,TRBJ1-2,.,TRBV2,TGTGCCGGCCGGGACTATGGCTACACCTTC,CAGRDYGYTF
.,TRBJ1-3,TRBD1,TRBV28,TGTGCCAGCAGTTTACTCCCTGGGACAGGGGCGTACACCATATATTTT,CASSLLPGTGAYTIYF
.,TRBJ2-7,TRBD1,TRBV5-6,TGTGCCAGCAGCTTAAGGGACAGGGGCCACGAGCAGTACTTC,CASSLRDRGHEQYF
.,TRBJ2-7,.,TRBV4-2,TGTGCCAGCAGCCAAGATCTAGCGAACCCACAGCAGTACTTC,CASSQDLANPQQYF
.,TRBJ1-1,.,TRBV7-3,TGTGCCAGCAGCCTTACAGAGAACACTGAAGCTTTCTTT,CASSLTENTEAFF
.,TRBJ1-1,.,TRBV27,TGTGCCAGCAGTTATAATAACAGGGTGGGCACTGAAGCTTTCTTT,CASSYNNRVGTEAFF
.,TRBJ2-5,.,TRBV13,TGTGCCAGCAGCTTAGGCCATTCGACGAGACAACGCCAGTACTTC,CASSLGHSTRQRQYF
.,TRBJ2-3,.,TRBV7-8,TGTGCCAGCAGCTTCCCGGGCCCCAGGGTACAGTATTTT,CASSFPGPRVQYF
once,TRBJ2-1,TRBD2,TRBV7-9,TGTGCCAGCAGCTCCGGACTAGCGGGAGGGCCGGGTGAGCAGTTCTTC,CASSSGLAGGPGEQFF